This T cell receptor beta chain was obtained from a study of human T cells and chemical hapten exposure. Study in general: Patients, chiefly female, had alopecia areata, totalis or universalis. Points from the study as a whole: After DPC sensitization, TCRs above 1 in 1000 frequency showed no change.

Specified time point: pre-sensitization, week 0. As to treatment: therapeutic diphenylcyclopropenone sensitization with weekly scalp DPC. Alopecia patients deemed DPC-suitable, aged 18 to 70, excluding pregnancy. TCRdb independently ran MiXCR on the RACE reads; one entry per CDR3 protein. The sample includes approximately 370,000 distinct CDR3 sequences, 5.5% of them seen just once. Many counts were recorded for this clonotype. The antigen is unknown. The CDR3 totals 13 residues. V lost 4 bases and J 4 bases, leaving 8 bases between the germline ends. CDR1 is KGHDR and CDR2 is SFDVKD in the germline V gene.

The receptor's source is a woman aged 18 to 35 with alopecia areata. Some clones in this sample may be carry-over from other donors' samples. This chain joins TRBV24-1 and TRBJ2-3, with D perhaps matching TRBD2 (5 bases). Sample: whole blood, taken in connection with sensitization to the hapten diphenylcyclopropenone (DPC). CDR3 nucleotides: TGTGCCACCAGTGACCCGGGATCAGATACGCAGTATTTT. Its translation: CATSDPGSDTQYF.